This TCR beta chain was identified in a study of siplizumab effects on memory and regulatory T cells. Per-sample assaying covered 85,000 to 100,000 TCR templates. TCRdb's copy holds only in-frame clones and misses some; the assay was immunoSEQ multiplex PCR. This table holds nearly 95,000 clones, around 94% found once. The germline V gene encodes CDR1 GTSNPN and CDR2 SVGIG (reference sequence). Trimming took 0 bases from V and 8 from J, leaving 31 bases between them. The CDR3 is 19 residues long. This clonotype was obtained from a human donor in good health. Sequenced material: non-Treg CD4+ T cells sorted from blood. This rearrangement joins TRBV30 to TRBJ1-2, with D unresolved. This CDR3 is CAWSVYSPSLGFVKSGYTF. The CDR3 DNA sequence: TGTGCCTGGAGTGTATACTCTCCCTCTTTGGGCTTTGTGAAGTCGGGCTACACCTTC.